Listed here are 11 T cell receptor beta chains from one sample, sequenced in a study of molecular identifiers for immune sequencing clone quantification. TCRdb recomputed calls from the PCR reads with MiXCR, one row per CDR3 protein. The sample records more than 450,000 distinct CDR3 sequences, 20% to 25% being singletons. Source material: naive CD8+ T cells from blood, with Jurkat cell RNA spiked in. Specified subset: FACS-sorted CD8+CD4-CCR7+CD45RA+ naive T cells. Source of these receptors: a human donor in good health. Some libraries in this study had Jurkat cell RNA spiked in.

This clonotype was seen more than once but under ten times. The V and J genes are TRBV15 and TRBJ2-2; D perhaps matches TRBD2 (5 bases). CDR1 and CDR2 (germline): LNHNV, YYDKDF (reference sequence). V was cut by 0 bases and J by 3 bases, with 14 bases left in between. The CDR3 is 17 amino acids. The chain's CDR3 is CATSRDLQRAYTGELFF. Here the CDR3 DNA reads TGTGCCACCAGCAGAGATTTACAGAGGGCTTACACCGGGGAGCTGTTTTTT. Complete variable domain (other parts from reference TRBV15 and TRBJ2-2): DAMVIQNPRYQVTQFGKPVTLSCSQTLNHNVMYWYQQKSSQAPKLLFHYYDKDFNNEADTPDNFQSRRPNTSFCFLDIRSPGLGDTAMYLCATSRDLQRAYTGELFFGEGSRLTVL.

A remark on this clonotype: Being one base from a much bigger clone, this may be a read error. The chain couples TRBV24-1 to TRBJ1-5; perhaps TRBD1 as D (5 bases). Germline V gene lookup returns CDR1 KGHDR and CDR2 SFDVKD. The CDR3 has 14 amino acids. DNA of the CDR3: TGTGCCACCGGTGAAGACAGTAGCAATCAGCCCCAGCATTTT. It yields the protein CATGEDSSNQPQHF.

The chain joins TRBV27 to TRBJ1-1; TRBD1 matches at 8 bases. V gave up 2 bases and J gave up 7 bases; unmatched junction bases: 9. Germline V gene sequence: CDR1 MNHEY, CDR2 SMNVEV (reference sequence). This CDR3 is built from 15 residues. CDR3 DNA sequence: TGTGCCAGCAGTTTAAGTTGGACAGGGTATAGTGAAGCTTTCTTT. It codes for CASSLSWTGYSEAFF.

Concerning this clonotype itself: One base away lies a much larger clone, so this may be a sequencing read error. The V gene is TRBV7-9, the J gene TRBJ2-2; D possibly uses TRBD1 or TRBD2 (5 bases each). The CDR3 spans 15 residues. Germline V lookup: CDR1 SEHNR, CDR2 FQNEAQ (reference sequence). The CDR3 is CASSSGTKNTEELFF. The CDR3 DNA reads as TGTGCCAGCAGCTCCGGGACCAAAAACACCGAGGAGCTGTTTTTT.

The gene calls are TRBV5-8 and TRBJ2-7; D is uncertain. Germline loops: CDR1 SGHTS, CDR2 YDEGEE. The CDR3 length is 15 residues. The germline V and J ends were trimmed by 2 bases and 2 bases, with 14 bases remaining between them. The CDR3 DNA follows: TGTGCCAGCAGCTTTTTCCCCGGCCCTACCTACGAGCAGTACTTC. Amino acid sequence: CASSFFPGPTYEQYF.

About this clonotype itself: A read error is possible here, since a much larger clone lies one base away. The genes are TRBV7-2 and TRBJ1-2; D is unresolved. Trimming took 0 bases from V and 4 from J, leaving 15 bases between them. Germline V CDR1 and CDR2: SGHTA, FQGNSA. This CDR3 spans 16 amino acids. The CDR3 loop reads CASSLAMDGPLYGYTF. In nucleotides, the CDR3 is TGTGCCAGCAGCTTAGCGATGGACGGCCCACTCTATGGCTACACCTTC.

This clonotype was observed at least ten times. In nucleotides, the CDR3 is TGTGCCAGCAGTTTTGGACAGTCCTACGAGCAGTACTTC. It encodes CASSFGQSYEQYF. This chain links TRBV27 with TRBJ2-7; D perhaps matches TRBD1 (6 bases). Germline V lookup: CDR1 MNHEY, CDR2 SMNVEV (reference sequence). The CDR3 has 13 amino acids. Between the trimmed V and J ends, which lost 3 bases and 1 base, there was a span of 7 bases.

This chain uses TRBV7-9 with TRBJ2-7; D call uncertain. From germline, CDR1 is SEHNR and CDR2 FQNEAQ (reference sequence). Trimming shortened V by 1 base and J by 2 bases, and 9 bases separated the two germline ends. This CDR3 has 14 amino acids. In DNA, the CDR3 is TGTGCCAGCAGCTTAGGCAGCACCACCTACGAGCAGTACTTC. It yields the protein CASSLGSTTYEQYF.

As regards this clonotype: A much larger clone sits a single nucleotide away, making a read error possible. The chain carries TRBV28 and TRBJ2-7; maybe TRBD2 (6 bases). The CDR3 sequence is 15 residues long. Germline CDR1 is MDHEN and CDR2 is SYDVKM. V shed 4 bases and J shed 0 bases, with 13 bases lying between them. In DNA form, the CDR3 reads TGTGCCAGCAGTTCAACCGGGAGCAGCTCCTACGAGCAGTACTTC. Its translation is CASSSTGSSSYEQYF.

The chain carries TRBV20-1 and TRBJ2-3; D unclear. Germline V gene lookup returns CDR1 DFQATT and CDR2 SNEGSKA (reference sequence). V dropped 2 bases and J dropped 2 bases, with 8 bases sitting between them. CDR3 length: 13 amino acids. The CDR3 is CSARPASTDTQYF. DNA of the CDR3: TGCAGTGCTAGACCCGCGTCCACAGATACGCAGTATTTT.

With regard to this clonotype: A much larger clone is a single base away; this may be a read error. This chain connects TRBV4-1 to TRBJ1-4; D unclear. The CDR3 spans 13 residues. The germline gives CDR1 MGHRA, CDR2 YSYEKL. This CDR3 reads CASSQVGREKLLF. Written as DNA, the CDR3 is TGCGCCAGCAGCCAAGTGGGGAGGGAAAAACTGCTTTTT.